This TCR beta chain appears in the sequencing data of a study of CD8 T cells in ankylosing spondylitis. Study outcomes and limitations: Earlier reports found some motif variants in synovial fluid and blood in reactive arthritis. CD8+ disease-linked clones were present at relatively low frequencies in blood.

This clonotype was counted a few times. The antigen remains unidentified. The V gene's germline CDR1 is SGHDN and CDR2 FVKESK. Trimming at V came to 1 base and at J to 4 bases, leaving 7 bases not matched to a gene. The CDR3 consists of 16 residues. Quantitative 5'-RACE with molecular barcodes was used to make the TCR beta libraries. TCRdb redid the calling of the 5' RACE reads with MiXCR, one entry per CDR3 protein. The sample lists some 150,000 distinct CDR3 sequences; about 10% were seen once. The TCR sequence derives from a female donor with ankylosing spondylitis or in good health (not recorded which). The chain joins TRBV14 to TRBJ1-2, with TRBD1 matching over 9 bases. Sequenced: blood, either unsorted or a sorted T cell fraction (not recorded which). The CDR3 is CASSQGSRTGAYGYTF. The CDR3 coding sequence is TGTGCCAGCAGCCAAGGGTCCAGGACAGGGGCCTATGGCTACACCTTC.